This T cell receptor beta chain was sequenced in a study of blood T cell repertoires in COVID-19. On the study more broadly: Acute and convalescent COVID-19 samples came from the United States, Italy and Spain. T cells, B-cell-depleted T cells, or PBMCs provided the cDNA or gDNA that served as material.

Cohorts were based on clinical histories the participants reported. Germline V CDR1 and CDR2: SGHRS, YFSETQ. This CDR3 is 14 amino acids long. Trimming removed 2 bases from V and 5 bases from J; junction bases left unmatched: 2. In the source study's methods: Estimates of nucleated cell counts were drawn from the amplification of reference gene primers. The data were produced by immunoSEQ multiplex PCR, yet TCRdb's version contains in-frame clones alone and is incomplete. V, J and clone size are those of that table, while D and trimming were read from the DNA. This table holds a few hundred thousand clones, 80% to 90% found once.

The chain is built from TRBV5-1 and TRBJ2-5; 11 nucleotides line up with TRBD1. The TCR comes from a woman aged 40 to 50 with acute COVID-19. Sequencing input: PBMCs or T cells enriched from blood (not recorded which). The CDR3 here is CASSFGTGGETQYF. CDR3 coding DNA: TGCGCCAGCAGCTTCGGGACAGGGGGGGAGACCCAGTACTTC.